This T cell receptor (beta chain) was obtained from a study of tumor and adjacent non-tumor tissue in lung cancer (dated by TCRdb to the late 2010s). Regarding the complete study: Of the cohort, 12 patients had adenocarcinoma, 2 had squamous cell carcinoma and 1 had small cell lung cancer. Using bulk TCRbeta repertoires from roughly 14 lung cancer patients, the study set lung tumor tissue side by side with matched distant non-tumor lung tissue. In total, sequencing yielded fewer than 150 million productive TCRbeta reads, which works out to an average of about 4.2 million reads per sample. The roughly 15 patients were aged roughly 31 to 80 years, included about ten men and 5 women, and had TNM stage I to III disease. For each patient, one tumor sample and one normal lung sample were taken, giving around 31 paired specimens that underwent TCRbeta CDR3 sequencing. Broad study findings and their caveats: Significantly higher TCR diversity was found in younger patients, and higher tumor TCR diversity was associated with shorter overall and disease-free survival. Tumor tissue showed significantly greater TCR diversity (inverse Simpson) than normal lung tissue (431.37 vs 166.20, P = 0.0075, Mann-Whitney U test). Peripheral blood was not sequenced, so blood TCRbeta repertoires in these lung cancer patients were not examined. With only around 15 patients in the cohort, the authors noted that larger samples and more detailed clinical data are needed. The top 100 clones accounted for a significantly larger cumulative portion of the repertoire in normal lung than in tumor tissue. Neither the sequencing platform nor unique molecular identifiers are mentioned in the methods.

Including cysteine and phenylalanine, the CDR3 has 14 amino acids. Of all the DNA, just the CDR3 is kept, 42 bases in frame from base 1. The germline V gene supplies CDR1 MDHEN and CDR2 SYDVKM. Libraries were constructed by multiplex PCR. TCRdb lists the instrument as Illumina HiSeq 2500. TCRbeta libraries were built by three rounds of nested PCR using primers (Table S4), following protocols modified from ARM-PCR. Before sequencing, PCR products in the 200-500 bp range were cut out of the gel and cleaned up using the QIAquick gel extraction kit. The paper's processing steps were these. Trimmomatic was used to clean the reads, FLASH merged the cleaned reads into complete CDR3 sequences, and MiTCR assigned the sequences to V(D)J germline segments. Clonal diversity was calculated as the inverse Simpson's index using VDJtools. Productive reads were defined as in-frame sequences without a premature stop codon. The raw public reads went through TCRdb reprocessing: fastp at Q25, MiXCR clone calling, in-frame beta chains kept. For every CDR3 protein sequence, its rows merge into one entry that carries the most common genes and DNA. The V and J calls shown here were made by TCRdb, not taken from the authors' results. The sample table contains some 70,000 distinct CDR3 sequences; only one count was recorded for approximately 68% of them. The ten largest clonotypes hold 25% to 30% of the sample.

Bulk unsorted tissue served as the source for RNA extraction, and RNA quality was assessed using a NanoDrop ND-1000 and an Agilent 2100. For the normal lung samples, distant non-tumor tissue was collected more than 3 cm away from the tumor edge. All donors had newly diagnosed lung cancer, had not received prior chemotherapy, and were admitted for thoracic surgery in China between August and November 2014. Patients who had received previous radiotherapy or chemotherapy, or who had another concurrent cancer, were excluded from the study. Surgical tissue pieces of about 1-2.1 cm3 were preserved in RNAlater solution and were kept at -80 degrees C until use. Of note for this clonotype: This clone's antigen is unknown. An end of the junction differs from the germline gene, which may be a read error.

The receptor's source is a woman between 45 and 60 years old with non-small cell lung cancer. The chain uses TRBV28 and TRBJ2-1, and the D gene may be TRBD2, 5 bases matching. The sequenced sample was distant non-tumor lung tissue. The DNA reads TGTGCCGCCGGGGAATGGAGCTCCTACAATGAGCGGTTTTTC. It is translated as CAAGEWSSYNERFF.